The source of this TCR beta chain is a study of shared clonotypes between healthy human individuals. In the study overall: Donor composition was a couple of women and a few men, aged 18 to 49.

A word on this clone: Antigen specificity is unknown.

The repertoire was sequenced with immunoSEQ multiplex PCR; TCRdb's copy has only in-frame clones and lacks some. Here the sample spans under 2.5 million clones, roughly 92% being singletons. Germline V gene data show CDR1 as SGHRS and CDR2 as YFSETQ. The CDR3 has 15 residues. The V and J ends lost 0 bases and 4 bases respectively, with 11 bases between them. Donors were healthy HIV-negative adults without recently reported acute infections or vaccinations. A split of CD4+ cells into CD45RA+ naive and CD45RA-negative memory subsets was performed. Findings and limits, study-wide: Clonotype sharing among donors was thought likely to change with sequencing depth.

The sample consisted of naive CD4+ T cells from PBMCs. Subset: CD45RA+ positively selected. This TCR was recovered from a young man in good health. Some clones in this sample may be carry-over from other donors' samples. The rearrangement links TRBV5-1 to TRBJ1-3; a weak D match, TRBD1 (5 bases). The CDR3 sequence is CASSLGDLVGNTIYF. CDR3 nucleotide sequence: TGCGCCAGCAGCTTGGGGGACCTGGTAGGAAACACCATATATTTT.